These T cell receptor beta chains were read from a single sample in a study of CD8+ T cells in alopecia areata. Generated by immunoSEQ multiplex PCR, the TCRdb table keeps only in-frame clones and is missing some. The profile shows 150,000 to 200,000 clones, about three fifths of them singletons. Sequences were derived from CD8+ T cells sorted from blood, sampled at week 24, from a patient treated with tofacitinib. These receptor sequences come from a human donor with alopecia areata. CDR3s include the opening cysteine and the closing phenylalanine or tryptophan. Each record gives: clone size, J gene, V gene, D gene, CDR3 protein, CDR3 DNA. A D gene is named only where the DNA matches it firmly. Clone size is stated in some rows and not others, as once, few, many or a class when expanded.

clone size: once
J gene: TRBJ2-5
V gene: TRBV10-3
D gene: TRBD1
CDR3 protein: CAIMGRQGELQETQYF
CDR3 DNA: TGTGCCATCATGGGACGACAGGGGGAGTTACAAGAGACCCAGTACTTC

clone size: NA
J gene: TRBJ2-5
V gene: TRBV4-1
D gene: NA
CDR3 protein: CASSPRRGQEAQYF
CDR3 DNA: TGCGCCAGCAGCCCCCGACGGGGGCAGGAGGCCCAGTACTTC

clone size: NA
J gene: TRBJ1-2
V gene: TRBV29-1
D gene: TRBD1
CDR3 protein: CSVTTGTNYGYTF
CDR3 DNA: TGCAGCGTTACGACAGGGACTAACTATGGCTACACCTTC

clone size: NA
J gene: TRBJ2-3
V gene: TRBV20-1
D gene: NA
CDR3 protein: CSARGGETQYF
CDR3 DNA: TGCAGTGCTAGAGGGGGAGAGACGCAGTATTTT

clone size: NA
J gene: TRBJ2-5
V gene: TRBV2
D gene: NA
CDR3 protein: CASSGIVQETQYF
CDR3 DNA: TGTGCCAGCAGCGGGATTGTCCAAGAGACCCAGTACTTC

clone size: NA
J gene: TRBJ1-1
V gene: TRBV30
D gene: NA
CDR3 protein: CAWKEAGLFNTEAFF
CDR3 DNA: TGTGCCTGGAAGGAGGCTGGACTCTTCAACACTGAAGCTTTCTTT

clone size: few
J gene: TRBJ2-5
V gene: TRBV7-9
D gene: NA
CDR3 protein: CASSYTGLGETQYF
CDR3 DNA: TGTGCCAGCAGCTACACGGGACTTGGAGAGACCCAGTACTTC

clone size: NA
J gene: TRBJ2-7
V gene: TRBV11-1
D gene: TRBD1
CDR3 protein: CASSEGQHYEQYF
CDR3 DNA: TGTGCCAGCAGCGAGGGACAGCACTACGAGCAGTACTTC

clone size: few
J gene: TRBJ2-2
V gene: TRBV7-3
D gene: NA
CDR3 protein: CASSSNGLGELFF
CDR3 DNA: TGTGCCAGCAGCTCTAATGGGCTCGGGGAGCTGTTTTTT

clone size: NA
J gene: TRBJ2-3
V gene: TRBV13
D gene: NA
CDR3 protein: CASSLKGFSTDTQYF
CDR3 DNA: TGTGCCAGCAGCTTAAAGGGATTTAGCACAGATACGCAGTATTTT

clone size: few
J gene: TRBJ2-3
V gene: TRBV29-1
D gene: NA
CDR3 protein: CSVVTGRPLLTQYF
CDR3 DNA: TGCAGCGTTGTTACAGGGCGGCCACTCCTAACGCAGTATTTT

clone size: NA
J gene: TRBJ1-1
V gene: TRBV9
D gene: TRBD1
CDR3 protein: CASSARQGRNTEAFF
CDR3 DNA: TGTGCCAGCAGCGCCAGACAGGGACGCAACACTGAAGCTTTCTTT

clone size: NA
J gene: TRBJ2-7
V gene: TRBV13
D gene: NA
CDR3 protein: CASSLGQQGQYF
CDR3 DNA: TGTGCCAGCAGCTTAGGCCAACAGGGCCAGTACTTC